This T cell receptor (beta chain) was found in a study of technical replicates of blood from a handful of donors. Looked up from germline, CDR1 is LGHNA and CDR2 is YNFKEQ. The CDR3 loop spans 16 amino acids. V trimming: 0 bases; J trimming: 3 bases; junction bases outside the gene matches: 2. TCRdb keeps only in-frame clones here, not all; method: immunoSEQ multiplex PCR. The sample carries 9,000 to 15,000 clones, about 94% recorded once. The chain links TRBV4-2 to TRBJ2-3; TRBD2 aligns across 11 bases. Sample: PBMCs. The sequence was obtained from a human donor in good health. The DNA of the CDR3 is TGTGCCAGCAGCCAAGACACTAGCGGGAGTACAGATACGCAGTATTTT. Amino acids: CASSQDTSGSTDTQYF.